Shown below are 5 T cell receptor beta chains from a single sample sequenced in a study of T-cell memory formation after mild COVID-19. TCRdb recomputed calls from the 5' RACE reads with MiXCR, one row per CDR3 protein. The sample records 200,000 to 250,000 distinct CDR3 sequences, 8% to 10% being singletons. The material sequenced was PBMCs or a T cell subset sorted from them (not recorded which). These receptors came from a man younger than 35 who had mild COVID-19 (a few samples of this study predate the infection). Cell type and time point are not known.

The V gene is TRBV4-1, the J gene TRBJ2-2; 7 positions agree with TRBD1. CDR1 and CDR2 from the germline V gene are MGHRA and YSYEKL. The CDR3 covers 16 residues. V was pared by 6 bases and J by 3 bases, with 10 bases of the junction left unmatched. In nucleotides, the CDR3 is TGCGCCAGCAGGGACTTAGGGCAGGGGGACACCGGGGAGCTGTTTTTT. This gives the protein CASRDLGQGDTGELFF.

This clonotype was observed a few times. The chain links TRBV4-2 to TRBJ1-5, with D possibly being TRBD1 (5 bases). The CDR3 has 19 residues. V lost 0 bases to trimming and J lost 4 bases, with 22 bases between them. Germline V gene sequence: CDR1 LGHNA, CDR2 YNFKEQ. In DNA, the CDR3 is TGTGCCAGCAGCCAAGAGATAGAGGGTAACCCGAAGGGGAATCAGCCCCAGCATTTT. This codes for CASSQEIEGNPKGNQPQHF.

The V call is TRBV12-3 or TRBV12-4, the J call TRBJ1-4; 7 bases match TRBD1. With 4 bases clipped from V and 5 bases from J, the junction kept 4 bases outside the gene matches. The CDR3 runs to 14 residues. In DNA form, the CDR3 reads TGTGCCAGCAGTTGGGGACAGATAAATGAAAAACTGTTTTTT. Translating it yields CASSWGQINEKLFF.

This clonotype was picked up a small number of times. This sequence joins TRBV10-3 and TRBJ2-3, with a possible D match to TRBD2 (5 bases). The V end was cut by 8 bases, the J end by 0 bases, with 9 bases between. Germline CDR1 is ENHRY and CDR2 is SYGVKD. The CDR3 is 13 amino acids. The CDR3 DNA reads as TGTGCCATCTTAGGGAGTAGCACAGATACGCAGTATTTT. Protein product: CAILGSSTDTQYF.

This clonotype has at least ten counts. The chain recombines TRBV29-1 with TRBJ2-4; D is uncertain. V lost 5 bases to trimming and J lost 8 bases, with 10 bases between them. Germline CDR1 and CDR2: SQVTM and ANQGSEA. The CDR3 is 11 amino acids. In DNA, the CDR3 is TGCAGCGTTCAATTACGGGACATTCAGTACTTC. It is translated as CSVQLRDIQYF.